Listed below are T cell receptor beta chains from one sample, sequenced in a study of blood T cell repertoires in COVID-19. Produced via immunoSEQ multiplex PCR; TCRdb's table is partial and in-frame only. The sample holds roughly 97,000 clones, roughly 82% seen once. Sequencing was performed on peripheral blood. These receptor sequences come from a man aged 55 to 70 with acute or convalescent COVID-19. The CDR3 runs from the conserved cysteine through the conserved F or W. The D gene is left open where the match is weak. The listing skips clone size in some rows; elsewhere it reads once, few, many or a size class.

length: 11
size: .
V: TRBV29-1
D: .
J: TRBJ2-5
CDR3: CSVVQGETQYF
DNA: TGCAGCGTTGTACAGGGCGAGACCCAGTACTTC

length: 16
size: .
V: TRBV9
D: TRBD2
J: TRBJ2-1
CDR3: CASSGGTSGSYNEQFF
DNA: TGTGCCAGCAGCGGGGGGACTAGCGGATCCTACAATGAGCAGTTCTTC

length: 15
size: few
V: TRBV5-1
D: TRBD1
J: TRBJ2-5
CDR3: CASSNTGTGQETQYF
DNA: TGCGCCAGCAGCAACACCGGGACAGGCCAAGAGACCCAGTACTTC

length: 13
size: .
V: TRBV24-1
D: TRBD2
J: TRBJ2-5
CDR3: CATAAGGEETQYF
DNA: TGTGCCACCGCGGCGGGGGGCGAAGAGACCCAGTACTTC

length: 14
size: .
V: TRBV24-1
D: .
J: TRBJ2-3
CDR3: CATSDGHATDTQYF
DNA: TGTGCCACCAGTGATGGACACGCCACAGATACGCAGTATTTT

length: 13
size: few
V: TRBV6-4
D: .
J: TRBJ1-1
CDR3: CASSGSWNTEAFF
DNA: TGTGCCAGCAGTGGTAGCTGGAACACTGAAGCTTTCTTT

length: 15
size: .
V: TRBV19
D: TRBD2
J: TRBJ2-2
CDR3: CASSIFSGPSGELFF
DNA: TGTGCCAGTAGTATTTTTAGCGGGCCGTCCGGGGAGCTGTTTTTT

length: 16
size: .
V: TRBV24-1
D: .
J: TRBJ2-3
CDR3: CATSDLRAAASDTQYF
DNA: TGTGCCACCAGTGACCTGAGGGCGGCAGCTTCGGATACGCAGTATTTT

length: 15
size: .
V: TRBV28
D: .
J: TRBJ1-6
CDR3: CASSPGGRERSPLHF
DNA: TGTGCCAGCAGCCCGGGGGGGAGGGAACGATCACCCCTCCACTTT

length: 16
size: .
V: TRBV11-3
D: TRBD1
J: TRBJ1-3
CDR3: CASSFRDRVSGNTIYF
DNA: TGTGCCAGCAGCTTCCGGGACAGGGTATCTGGAAACACCATATATTTT

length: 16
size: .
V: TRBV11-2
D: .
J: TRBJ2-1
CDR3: CASSLDPGVTYNEQFF
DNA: TGTGCCAGCAGCTTAGATCCCGGAGTTACATACAATGAGCAGTTCTTC

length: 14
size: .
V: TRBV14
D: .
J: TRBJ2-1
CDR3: CASSSLLPRGEQFF
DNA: TGTGCCAGCAGCTCCCTCTTACCCAGGGGTGAGCAGTTCTTC

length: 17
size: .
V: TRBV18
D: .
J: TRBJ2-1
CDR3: CASSPPVRGRGTNEQFF
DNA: TGTGCCAGCTCACCACCGGTGAGGGGGCGGGGAACGAATGAGCAGTTCTTC

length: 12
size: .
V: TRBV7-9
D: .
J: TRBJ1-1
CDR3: CASSLYGREAFF
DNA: TGTGCCAGCAGCTTATACGGGAGGGAAGCTTTCTTT

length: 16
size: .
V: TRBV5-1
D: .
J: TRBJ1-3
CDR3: CASSLQGQSSGNTIYF
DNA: TGCGCCAGCAGCTTACAAGGACAGAGCTCTGGAAACACCATATATTTT

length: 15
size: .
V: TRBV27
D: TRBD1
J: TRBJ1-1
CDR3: CASSLQGARDTEAFF
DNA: TGTGCCAGCAGTCTACAGGGGGCCAGGGACACTGAAGCTTTCTTT

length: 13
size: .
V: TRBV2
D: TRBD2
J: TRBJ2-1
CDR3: CASTKLAGGEQFF
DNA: TGTGCCAGCACCAAGCTAGCGGGAGGGGAGCAGTTCTTC

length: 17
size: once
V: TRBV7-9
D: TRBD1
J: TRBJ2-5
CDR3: CASSQDRGISRQETQYF
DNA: TGTGCCAGCAGCCAGGACAGGGGGATTAGCCGGCAAGAGACCCAGTACTTC

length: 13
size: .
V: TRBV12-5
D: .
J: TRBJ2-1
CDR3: CASGLVTSNEQFF
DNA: TGTGCTAGTGGTTTGGTAACTTCGAATGAGCAGTTCTTC

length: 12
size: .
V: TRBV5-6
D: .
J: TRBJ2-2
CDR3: CASSLASGELFF
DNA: TGTGCCAGCAGCTTGGCTAGCGGGGAGCTGTTTTTT

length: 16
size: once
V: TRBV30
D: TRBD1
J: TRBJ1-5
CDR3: CACRSGTGDSNQPQHF
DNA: TGTGCCTGTAGATCCGGGACAGGAGATAGCAATCAGCCCCAGCATTTT

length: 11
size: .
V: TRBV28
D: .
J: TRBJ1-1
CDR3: CATHTNTEAFF
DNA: TGTGCCACCCACACGAACACTGAAGCTTTCTTT

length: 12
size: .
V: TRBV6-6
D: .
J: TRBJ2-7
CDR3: CASSYHRGEQYF
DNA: TGTGCCAGCAGTTACCACCGCGGCGAGCAGTACTTC

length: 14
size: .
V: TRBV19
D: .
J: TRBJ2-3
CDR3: CASSPLFGTDTQYF
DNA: TGTGCCAGTAGTCCTCTTTTCGGCACAGATACGCAGTATTTT

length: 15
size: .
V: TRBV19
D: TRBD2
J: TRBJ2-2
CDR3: CASSSLAANTGELFF
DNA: TGTGCCAGTAGCAGTCTAGCGGCGAACACCGGGGAGCTGTTTTTT

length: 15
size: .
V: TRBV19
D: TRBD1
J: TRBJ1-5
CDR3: CASSGGQGLNQPQHF
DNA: TGTGCCAGTAGCGGCGGACAGGGCCTAAATCAGCCCCAGCATTTT

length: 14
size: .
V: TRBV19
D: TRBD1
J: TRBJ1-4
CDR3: CASSTAGTVVTLLF
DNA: TGTGCCAGTAGTACCGCCGGGACAGTCGTGACCCTCCTTTTT

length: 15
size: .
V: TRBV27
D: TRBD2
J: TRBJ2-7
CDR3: CASSLGGLGNYEQYF
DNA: TGTGCCAGCAGTTTGGGCGGACTAGGGAACTACGAGCAGTACTTC

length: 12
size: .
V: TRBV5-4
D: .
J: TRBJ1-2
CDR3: CASFQRTGSYTF
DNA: TGTGCCAGCTTCCAACGCACCGGGAGCTACACCTTC

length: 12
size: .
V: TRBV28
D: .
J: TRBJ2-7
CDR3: CASSLLSHEQYF
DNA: TGTGCCAGCAGTTTATTGAGCCACGAGCAGTACTTC

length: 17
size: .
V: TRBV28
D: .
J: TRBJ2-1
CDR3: CASSILAAVSSYNEQFF
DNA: TGTGCCAGCAGTATACTTGCGGCGGTAAGCTCCTACAATGAGCAGTTCTTC

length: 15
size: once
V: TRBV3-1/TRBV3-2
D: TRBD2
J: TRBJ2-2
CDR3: CASSSGGSYTGELFF
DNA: TGTGCCAGCAGCTCAGGCGGGAGTTACACCGGGGAGCTGTTTTTT

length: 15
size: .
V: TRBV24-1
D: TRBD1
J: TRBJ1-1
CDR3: CATSDTTGGRTEAFF
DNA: TGTGCCACCAGTGACACGACAGGGGGCCGGACTGAAGCTTTCTTT

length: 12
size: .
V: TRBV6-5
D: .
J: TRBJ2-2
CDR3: CASSRLSGELFF
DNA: TGTGCCAGCAGTCGCCTTAGCGGGGAGCTGTTTTTT

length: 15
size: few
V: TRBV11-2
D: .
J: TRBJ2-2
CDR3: CASSSVRVLTGELFF
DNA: TGTGCCAGCAGCTCGGTGCGAGTGTTAACCGGGGAGCTGTTTTTT

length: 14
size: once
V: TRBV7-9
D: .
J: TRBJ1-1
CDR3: CASSLGIMNTEAFF
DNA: TGTGCCAGCAGCCTCGGGATTATGAACACTGAAGCTTTCTTT

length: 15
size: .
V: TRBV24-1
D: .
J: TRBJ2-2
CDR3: CATSDPKLYTGELFF
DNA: TGTGCCACCAGTGACCCAAAACTATACACCGGGGAGCTGTTTTTT

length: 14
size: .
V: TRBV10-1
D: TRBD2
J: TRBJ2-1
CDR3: CASSRLAGVNEQFF
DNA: TGCGCCAGCAGTCGACTAGCGGGAGTCAATGAGCAGTTCTTC

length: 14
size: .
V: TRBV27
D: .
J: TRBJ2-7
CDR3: CASSPLGQPYEQYF
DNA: TGTGCCAGCAGTCCCCTCGGACAACCCTACGAGCAGTACTTC

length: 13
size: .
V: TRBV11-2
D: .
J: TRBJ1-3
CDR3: CASSLDRQNTIYF
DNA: TGTGCCAGCAGCTTAGACAGGCAAAACACCATATATTTT